These 13 T cell receptor beta chains were sequenced from one sample in a study of CD4 T cells in relation to SARS-CoV-2 and coronaviruses. CD4+ T cells from unexposed donors were obtained before the COVID-19 pandemic (2011-2018). TCRdb's table, derived via immunoSEQ multiplex PCR, lists solely in-frame clones and lacks some. Among roughly 61,000 clones, 70% to 90% were seen once, and the ten largest hold about 1.3%. The sequencing sample was made of memory CD4+ T cells from PBMCs. The source is a human donor in good health.

V and J are TRBV12-5 and TRBJ2-3; D assignment may be TRBD1 or TRBD2 (5 bases each). This CDR3 contains 14 residues. V shed 6 bases and J shed 1 base, with 11 bases lying between them. Looked up from germline, CDR1 is LGHNT and CDR2 is FRNRAP. CDR3 sequence: CASGRDRGTDTQYF. The CDR3 coding sequence is TGTGCTAGTGGACGGGACCGAGGCACAGATACGCAGTATTTT.

The chain has TRBV19 and TRBJ1-5; tentatively, D is TRBD1 (5 bases). V was shortened by 0 bases and J by 9 bases, with 15 bases between the two germline ends. This CDR3 spans 15 amino acids. Germline CDR1 reads LNHDA; CDR2 reads SQIVND (reference sequence). CDR3 sequence (DNA): TGTGCCAGTAGTATAGATCACCAGGGCCTTCGGCCCCAGCATTTT. This gives the protein CASSIDHQGLRPQHF.

The chain has TRBV4-2 and TRBJ2-7; a possible D gene is TRBD2 (6 bases). The length of the CDR3 is 14 residues. V was shortened by 2 bases and J by 2 bases, with 10 bases between the two germline ends. Germline loops: CDR1 LGHNA, CDR2 YNFKEQ. The CDR3 reads CASSQYSGPYEQYF. For the CDR3, the DNA is TGTGCCAGCAGCCAATATAGCGGACCCTACGAGCAGTACTTC.

This chain joins TRBV28 and TRBJ2-5; D remains unclear. This CDR3 comprises 15 residues. V lost 3 bases and J 3 bases, leaving 14 bases between the germline ends. Germline V gene sequence: CDR1 MDHEN, CDR2 SYDVKM. Here the CDR3 reads CASSFTEPPKETQYF. The CDR3 DNA follows: TGTGCCAGCAGTTTTACGGAGCCCCCAAAAGAGACCCAGTACTTC.

The CDR3 region has the DNA TGTGCCAAAACCGGGACAGGGCTAAAAATTGGCTACACCTTC. Translated: CAKTGTGLKIGYTF. The chain has TRBV6-4 and TRBJ1-2; TRBD1 matches at 9 bases. V lost 10 bases to trimming and J lost 7 bases; unmatched junction nucleotides: 13. The CDR3 consists of 14 residues. Germline V lookup: CDR1 MRHNA, CDR2 SNTAGT.

V is TRBV5-1 and J is TRBJ2-5; the match to TRBD2 covers 11 bases. The CDR3 runs to 19 residues. Germline-derived CDR1 and CDR2 are SGHRS and YFSETQ. With V trimmed by 4 bases and J by 4 bases, 18 bases remained unmatched. CDR3 in amino acids: CASSRQGTSGGRFVETQYF. The CDR3, as DNA: TGCGCCAGCAGCAGGCAGGGGACTAGCGGCGGTAGGTTCGTAGAGACCCAGTACTTC.

The chain combines TRBV2 with TRBJ2-7, with 9 bases lining up with TRBD1. The J segment lost 2 bases and the V segment lost 3 bases, leaving 2 bases of the junction unmatched. The germline V gene has CDR1 SNHLY and CDR2 FYNNEI. The CDR3 loop spans 14 amino acids. CDR3 amino acids: CASSERQGAYEQYF. The CDR3, as DNA: TGTGCCAGCAGTGAGCGACAGGGGGCCTACGAGCAGTACTTC.

Written as DNA, the CDR3 is TGTGCCAGCAGTTTACACAGGAACACTGAAGCTTTCTTT. Its translation: CASSLHRNTEAFF. The chain has TRBV27 and TRBJ1-1; unclear D gene. V lost 2 bases to trimming and J lost 1 base, with 5 bases between them. This CDR3 has 13 amino acids. Per the germline V gene, CDR1 is MNHEY and CDR2 is SMNVEV (reference sequence).

This clone was counted between two and nine times. The gene calls are TRBV3-1 (or the pseudogene TRBV3-2) and TRBJ1-2, with 8 bases lining up with TRBD1. Germline assignment: CDR1 LGHDT and CDR2 YNNKEL (reference sequence). With V trimmed by 4 bases and J by 6 bases, 4 bases remained unmatched. The CDR3 sequence is 13 residues long. In DNA, the CDR3 is TGTGCCAGCAGCCCGACAGGGGTGGATGGCTACACCTTC. Protein: CASSPTGVDGYTF.

As concerns this clone: The sample has other DNA sequences that encode this CDR3 too. This chain's CDR3 is CASSLSGTYEQYF. CDR3 in DNA: TGTGCCAGCAGTTTAAGCGGGACCTACGAGCAGTACTTC. The V and J genes are TRBV28 and TRBJ2-7, with 7 bases matching TRBD2. Germline assignment: CDR1 MDHEN and CDR2 SYDVKM. This CDR3 spans 13 amino acids. J gave up 2 bases and V 2 bases, and 0 bases lay outside the gene matches.

This chain links TRBV9 with TRBJ2-1; 10 nucleotides agree with TRBD2. Germline CDR1 SGDLS, CDR2 YYNGEE. The CDR3 spans 15 residues. Trimming took 2 bases from V and 2 from J; bases not matched to a gene: 1. The CDR3 loop is CASSVGLAPYNEQFF. In nucleotides, the CDR3 is TGTGCCAGCAGCGTGGGACTAGCGCCCTACAATGAGCAGTTCTTC.

The chain has TRBV19 and TRBJ2-1; TRBD2 agrees at 8 bases. Losses at the gene ends were 5 bases for V and 0 bases for J; bases not matched to a gene: 6. Germline V gene data show CDR1 as LNHDA and CDR2 as SQIVND (reference sequence). This CDR3 contains 16 residues. Written as DNA, the CDR3 is TGTGCCAGTAGTCGACGCGGGGGGAACTCCTACAATGAGCAGTTCTTC. It translates to CASSRRGGNSYNEQFF.

This chain links TRBV7-2 with TRBJ2-3; 10 bases match TRBD1. The CDR3 spans 14 residues. Germline CDR1 is SGHTA and CDR2 is FQGNSA. V dropped 5 bases and J dropped 4; count of bases not matched to a gene: 3. CDR3 protein: CASSLDRGADTQYF. CDR3 sequence (DNA): TGTGCCAGCAGCCTGGACAGGGGGGCAGATACGCAGTATTTT.